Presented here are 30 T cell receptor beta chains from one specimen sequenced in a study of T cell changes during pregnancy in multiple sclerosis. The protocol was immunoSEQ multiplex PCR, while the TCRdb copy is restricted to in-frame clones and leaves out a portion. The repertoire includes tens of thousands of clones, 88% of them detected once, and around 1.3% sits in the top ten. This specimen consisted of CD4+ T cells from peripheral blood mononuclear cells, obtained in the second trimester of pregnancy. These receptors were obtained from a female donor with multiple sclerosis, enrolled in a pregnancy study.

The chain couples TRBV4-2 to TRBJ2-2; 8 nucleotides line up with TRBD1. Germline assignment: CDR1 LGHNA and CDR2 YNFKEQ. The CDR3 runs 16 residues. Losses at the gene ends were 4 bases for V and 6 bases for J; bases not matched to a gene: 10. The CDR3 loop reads CASSPKGQGIAGELFF. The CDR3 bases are TGTGCCAGCAGCCCTAAAGGACAGGGTATAGCCGGGGAGCTGTTTTTT.

CDR3 residues: CASSQEGGGWVEAFF. In DNA form, the CDR3 reads TGCGCCAGCAGCCAAGAAGGCGGCGGATGGGTTGAAGCTTTCTTT. This chain connects TRBV4-1 to TRBJ1-1; D gene unclear. CDR1 and CDR2 (germline): MGHRA, YSYEKL. Trimming took 0 bases from V and 7 from J, leaving 15 bases between them. CDR3 length equals 15 residues.

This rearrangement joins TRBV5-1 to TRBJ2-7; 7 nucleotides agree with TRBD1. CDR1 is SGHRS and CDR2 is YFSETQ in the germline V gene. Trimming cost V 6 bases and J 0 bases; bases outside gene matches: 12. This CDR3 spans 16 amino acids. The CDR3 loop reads CASKLGRGGLSYEQYF. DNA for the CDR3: TGCGCCAGCAAGCTTGGGCGAGGGGGCCTCTCCTACGAGCAGTACTTC.

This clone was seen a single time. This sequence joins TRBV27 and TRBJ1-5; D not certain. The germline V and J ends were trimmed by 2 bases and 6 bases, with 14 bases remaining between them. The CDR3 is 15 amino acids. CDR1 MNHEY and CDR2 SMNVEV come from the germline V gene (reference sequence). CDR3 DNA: TGTGCCAGCAGTTTACCACAACTCGGCGGTCAGCCCCAGCATTTT. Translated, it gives CASSLPQLGGQPQHF.

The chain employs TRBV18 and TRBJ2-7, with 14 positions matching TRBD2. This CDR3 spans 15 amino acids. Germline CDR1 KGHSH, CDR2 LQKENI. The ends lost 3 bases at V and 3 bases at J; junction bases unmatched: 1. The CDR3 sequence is CASSPGLAGDYEQYF. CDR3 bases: TGTGCCAGCTCACCGGGACTAGCGGGAGACTACGAGCAGTACTTC. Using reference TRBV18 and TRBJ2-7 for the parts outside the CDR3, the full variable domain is NAGVMQNPRHLVRRRGQEARLRCSPMKGHSHVYWYRQLPEEGLKFMVYLQKENIIDESGMPKERFSAEFPKEGPSILRIQQVVRGDSAAYFCASSPGLAGDYEQYFGPGTRLTVT.

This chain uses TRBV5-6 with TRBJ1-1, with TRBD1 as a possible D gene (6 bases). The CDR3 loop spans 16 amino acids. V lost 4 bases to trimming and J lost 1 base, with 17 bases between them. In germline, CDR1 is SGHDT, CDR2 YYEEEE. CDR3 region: CASSIDGGRRNTEAFF. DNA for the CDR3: TGTGCCAGCAGCATCGATGGGGGCAGGAGGAACACTGAAGCTTTCTTT.

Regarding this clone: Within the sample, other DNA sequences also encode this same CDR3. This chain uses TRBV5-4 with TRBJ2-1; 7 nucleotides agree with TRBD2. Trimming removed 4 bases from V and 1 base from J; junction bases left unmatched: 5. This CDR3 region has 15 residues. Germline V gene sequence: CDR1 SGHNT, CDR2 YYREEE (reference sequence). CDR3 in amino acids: CASSRPGGSYNEQFF. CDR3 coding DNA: TGTGCCAGCAGCCGACCGGGAGGATCCTACAATGAGCAGTTCTTC.

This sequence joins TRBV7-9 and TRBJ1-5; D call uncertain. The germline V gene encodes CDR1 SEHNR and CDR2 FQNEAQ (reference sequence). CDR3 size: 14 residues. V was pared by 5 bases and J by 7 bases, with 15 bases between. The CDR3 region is CASSAQGGEQPQHF. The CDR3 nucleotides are TGTGCCAGCAGCGCCCAAGGCGGGGAGCAGCCCCAGCATTTT. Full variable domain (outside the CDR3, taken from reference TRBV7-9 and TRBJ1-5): DTGVSQNPRHKITKRGQNVTFRCDPISEHNRLYWYRQTLGQGPEFLTYFQNEAQLEKSRLLSDRFSAERPKGSFSTLEIQRTEQGDSAMYLCASSAQGGEQPQHFGDGTRLSIL.

CDR3 sequence reads: CASSLQGQEIYGYTF. As DNA, the CDR3 is TGTGCCAGCAGTTTACAGGGACAGGAGATCTATGGCTACACCTTC. V and J are TRBV6-5 and TRBJ1-2, with 8 bases identical to TRBD1. This CDR3 region has 15 residues. The trim removed 4 bases at V and 4 bases at J, leaving 8 bases unmatched. Germline values: CDR1 MNHEY, CDR2 SVGAGI.

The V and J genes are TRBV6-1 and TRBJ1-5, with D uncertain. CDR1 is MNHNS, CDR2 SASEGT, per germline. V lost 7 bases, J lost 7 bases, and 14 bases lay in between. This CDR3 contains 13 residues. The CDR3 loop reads CASKAGNGQPQHF. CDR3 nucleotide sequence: TGTGCCAGCAAGGCGGGGAACGGCCAGCCCCAGCATTTT.

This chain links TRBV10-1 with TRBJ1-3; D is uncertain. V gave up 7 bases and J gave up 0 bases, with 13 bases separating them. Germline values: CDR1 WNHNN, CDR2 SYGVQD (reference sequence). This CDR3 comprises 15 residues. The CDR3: CASIQAFDSGNTIYF. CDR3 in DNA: TGCGCCAGCATCCAGGCCTTCGACTCTGGAAACACCATATATTTT.

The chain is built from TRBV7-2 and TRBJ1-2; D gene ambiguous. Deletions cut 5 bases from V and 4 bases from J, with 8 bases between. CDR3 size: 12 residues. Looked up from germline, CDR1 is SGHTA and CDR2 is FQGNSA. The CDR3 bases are TGTGCCAGCAGCGATGACTCCTATGGCTACACCTTC. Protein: CASSDDSYGYTF.

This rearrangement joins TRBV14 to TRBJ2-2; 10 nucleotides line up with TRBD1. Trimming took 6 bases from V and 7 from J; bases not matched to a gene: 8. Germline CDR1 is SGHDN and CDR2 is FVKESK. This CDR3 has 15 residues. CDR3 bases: TGTGCCAGCAGGGACCTGACAGGGGGCGGCGGGGAGCTGTTTTTT. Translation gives CASRDLTGGGGELFF.

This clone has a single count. CDR3: CASSQEATRSAYNEQFF. Here the CDR3 DNA reads TGCGCCAGCAGCCAAGAGGCCACGCGGAGCGCCTACAATGAGCAGTTCTTC. The rearrangement uses TRBV4-1 and TRBJ2-1; D gene unclear. Trimming removed 0 bases from V and 2 bases from J, with 14 bases in between. There are 17 residues in the CDR3. Germline V gene lookup returns CDR1 MGHRA and CDR2 YSYEKL.

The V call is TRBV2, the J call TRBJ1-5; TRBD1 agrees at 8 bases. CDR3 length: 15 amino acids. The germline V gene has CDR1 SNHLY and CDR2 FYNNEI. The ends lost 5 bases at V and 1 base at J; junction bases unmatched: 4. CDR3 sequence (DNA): TGTGCCAGCAGTCGACAGGGGACGAGCAATCAGCCCCAGCATTTT. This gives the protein CASSRQGTSNQPQHF.

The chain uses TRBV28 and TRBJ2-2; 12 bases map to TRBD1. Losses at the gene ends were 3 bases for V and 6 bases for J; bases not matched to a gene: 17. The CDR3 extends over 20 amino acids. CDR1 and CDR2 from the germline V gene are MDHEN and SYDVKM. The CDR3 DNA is TGTGCCAGCAGTTTCTCCCCCGGGACAGGGGGCGCCGGGTGGGCCGGGGAGCTGTTTTTT. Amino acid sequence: CASSFSPGTGGAGWAGELFF.

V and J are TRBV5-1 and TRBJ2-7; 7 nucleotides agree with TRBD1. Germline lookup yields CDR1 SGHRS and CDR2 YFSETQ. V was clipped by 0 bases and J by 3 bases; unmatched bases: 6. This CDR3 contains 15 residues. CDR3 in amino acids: CASSLDGTEYYEQYF. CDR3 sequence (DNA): TGCGCCAGCAGCTTGGACGGGACAGAGTACTACGAGCAGTACTTC. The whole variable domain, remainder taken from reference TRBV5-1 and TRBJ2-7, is KAGVTQTPRYLIKTRGQQVTLSCSPISGHRSVSWYQQTPGQGLQFLFEYFSETQRNKGNFPGRFSGRQFSNSRSEMNVSTLELGDSALYLCASSLDGTEYYEQYFGPGTRLTVT.

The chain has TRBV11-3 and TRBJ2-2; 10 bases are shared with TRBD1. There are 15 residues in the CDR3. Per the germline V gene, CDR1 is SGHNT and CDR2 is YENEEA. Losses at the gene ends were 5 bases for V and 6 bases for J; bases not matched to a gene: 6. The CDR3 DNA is TGTGCCAGCAGCCCCGGGACAGGGGTTCCCGGGGAGCTGTTTTTT. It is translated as CASSPGTGVPGELFF.

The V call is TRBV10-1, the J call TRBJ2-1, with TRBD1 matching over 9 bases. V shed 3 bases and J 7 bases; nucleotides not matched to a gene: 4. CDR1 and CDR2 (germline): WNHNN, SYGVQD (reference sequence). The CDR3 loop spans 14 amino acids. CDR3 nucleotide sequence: TGCGCCAGCAGTGAAGAGACAGGGGGGAATGAGCAGTTCTTC. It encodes CASSEETGGNEQFF.

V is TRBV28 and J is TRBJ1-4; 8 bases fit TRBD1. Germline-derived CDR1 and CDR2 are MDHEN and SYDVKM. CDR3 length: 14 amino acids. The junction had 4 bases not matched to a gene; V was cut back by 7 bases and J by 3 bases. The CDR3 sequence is CASNDRGSNEKLFF. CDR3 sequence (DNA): TGTGCCAGCAACGACAGGGGCTCTAATGAAAAACTGTTTTTT.

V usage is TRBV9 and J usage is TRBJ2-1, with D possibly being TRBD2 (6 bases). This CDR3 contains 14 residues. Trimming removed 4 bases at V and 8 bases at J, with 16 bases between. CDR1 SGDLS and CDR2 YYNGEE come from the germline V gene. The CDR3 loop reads CASSPSGGGYEQFF. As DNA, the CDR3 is TGTGCCAGCAGCCCTTCCGGGGGAGGCTATGAGCAGTTCTTC. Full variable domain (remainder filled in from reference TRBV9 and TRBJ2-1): DSGVTQTPKHLITATGQRVTLRCSPRSGDLSVYWYQQSLDQGLQFLIQYYNGEERAKGNILERFSAQQFPDLHSELNLSSLELGDSALYFCASSPSGGGYEQFFGPGTRLTVL.

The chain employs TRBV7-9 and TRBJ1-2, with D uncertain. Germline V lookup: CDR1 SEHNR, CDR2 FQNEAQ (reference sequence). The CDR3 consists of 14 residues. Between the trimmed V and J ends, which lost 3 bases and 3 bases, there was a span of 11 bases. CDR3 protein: CASSLHGRDYGYTF. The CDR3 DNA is TGTGCCAGCAGCTTGCACGGCCGGGACTATGGCTACACCTTC. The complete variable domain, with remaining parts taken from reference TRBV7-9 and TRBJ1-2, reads DTGVSQNPRHKITKRGQNVTFRCDPISEHNRLYWYRQTLGQGPEFLTYFQNEAQLEKSRLLSDRFSAERPKGSFSTLEIQRTEQGDSAMYLCASSLHGRDYGYTFGSGTRLTVV.

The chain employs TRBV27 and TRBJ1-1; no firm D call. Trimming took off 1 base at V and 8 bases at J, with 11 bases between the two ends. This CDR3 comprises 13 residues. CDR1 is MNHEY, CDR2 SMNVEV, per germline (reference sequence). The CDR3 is CASSLWRQAEAFF. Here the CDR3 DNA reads TGTGCCAGCAGTTTATGGCGCCAGGCAGAAGCTTTCTTT.

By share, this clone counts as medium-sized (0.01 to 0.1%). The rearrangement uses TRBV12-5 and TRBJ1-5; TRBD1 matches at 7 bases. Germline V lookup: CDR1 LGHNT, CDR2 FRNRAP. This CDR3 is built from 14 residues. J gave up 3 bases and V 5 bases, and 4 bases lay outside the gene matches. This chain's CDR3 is CASGRDSFNQPQHF. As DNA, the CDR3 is TGTGCTAGTGGTCGGGACAGCTTCAATCAGCCCCAGCATTTT.

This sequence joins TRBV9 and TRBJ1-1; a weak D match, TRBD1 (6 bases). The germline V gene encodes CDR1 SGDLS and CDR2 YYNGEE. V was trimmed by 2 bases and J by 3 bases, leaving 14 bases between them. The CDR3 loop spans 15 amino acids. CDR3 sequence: CASSVGGADYTEAFF. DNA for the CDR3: TGTGCCAGCAGCGTTGGGGGGGCCGATTACACTGAAGCTTTCTTT.

The CDR3 loop is CASSPGQGAREQYF. DNA for the CDR3: TGTGCCAGCAGCCCTGGTCAGGGGGCGAGGGAGCAGTACTTC. The rearrangement uses TRBV11-2 and TRBJ2-7; 8 positions match TRBD1. The CDR3 spans 14 residues. Per the germline V gene, CDR1 is SGHAT and CDR2 is FQNNGV. Germline trimming cut 5 bases from V and 7 bases from J; bases unmatched to any gene: 10.

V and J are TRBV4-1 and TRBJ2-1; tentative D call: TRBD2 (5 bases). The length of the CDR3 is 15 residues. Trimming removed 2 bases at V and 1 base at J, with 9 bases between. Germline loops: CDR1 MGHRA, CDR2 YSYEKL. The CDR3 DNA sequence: TGCGCCAGCAGCCAACTTCCGGGGTCCTACAATGAGCAGTTCTTC. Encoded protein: CASSQLPGSYNEQFF.

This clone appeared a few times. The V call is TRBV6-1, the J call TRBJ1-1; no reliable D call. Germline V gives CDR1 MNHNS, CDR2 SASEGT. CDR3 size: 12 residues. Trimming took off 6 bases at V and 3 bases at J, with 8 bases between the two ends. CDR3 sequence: CASSRGHTEAFF. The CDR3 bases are TGTGCCAGCAGCCGAGGGCACACTGAAGCTTTCTTT.

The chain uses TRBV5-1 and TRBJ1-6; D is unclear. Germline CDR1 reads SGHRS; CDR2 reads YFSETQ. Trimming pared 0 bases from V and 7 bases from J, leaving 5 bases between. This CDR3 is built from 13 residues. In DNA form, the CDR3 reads TGCGCCAGCAGCTTGGGGGCGAATTCACCCCTCCACTTT. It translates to CASSLGANSPLHF.

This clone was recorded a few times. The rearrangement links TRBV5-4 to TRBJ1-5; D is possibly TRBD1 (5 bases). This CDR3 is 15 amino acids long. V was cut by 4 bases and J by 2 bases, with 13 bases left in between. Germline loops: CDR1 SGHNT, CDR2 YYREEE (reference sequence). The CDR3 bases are TGTGCCAGCAGCGATCAGGGCGTCGGCAATCAGCCCCAGCATTTT. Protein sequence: CASSDQGVGNQPQHF.